The next 18 T cell receptor beta chains were all read from a single sample in a study of T cells in Graves' hyperthyroidism and ophthalmopathy. TCR beta CDR3 regions were amplified from RNA. The study used the HTBI primer set for a first-round RT-PCR of the TCR CDR3. TCRdb processed the multiplex PCR reads anew with MiXCR; each CDR3 protein has one entry. This sample carries about 290,000 distinct CDR3 sequences, 13% to 15% of them seen once, and the ten largest clones take around 30%. Material for sequencing was blood. The receptor set was obtained from a woman between 45 and 65 years old with Graves' hyperthyroidism that later progressed to Graves' ophthalmopathy.

This clonotype was found many times. The V call is TRBV7-6, the J call TRBJ2-5, with TRBD1 as a possible D gene (6 bases). The V and J ends lost 5 bases and 5 bases respectively, with 15 bases between them. The CDR3 sequence is 14 residues long. Germline V gene sequence: CDR1 SGHVS, CDR2 FNYEAQ. CDR3 in amino acids: CASSHIQGWETQYF. The CDR3, as DNA: TGTGCCAGCAGCCACATCCAGGGGTGGGAGACCCAGTACTTC.

There are a few counts of this clonotype. The rearrangement uses TRBV20-1 and TRBJ1-4; 8 nucleotides match TRBD1. Germline V gene sequence: CDR1 DFQATT, CDR2 SNEGSKA (reference sequence). This CDR3 spans 13 amino acids. With 5 bases clipped from V and 7 bases from J, the junction kept 6 bases outside the gene matches. The CDR3 nucleotides are TGCAGTGCTCTGGACAGGGAGGGTGAAAAACTGTTTTTT. Its protein is CSALDREGEKLFF.

The sample holds many counts of this clonotype. The chain couples TRBV2 to TRBJ2-5; 8 bases align to TRBD2. Trimming cost V 6 bases and J 1 base; bases outside gene matches: 10. CDR3 length: 16 amino acids. The germline CDR1 and CDR2 sequences are SNHLY and FYNNEI. DNA for the CDR3: TGTGCCAGCAGCGCTTCGGGACTAGGGTTCCAAGAGACCCAGTACTTC. This gives the protein CASSASGLGFQETQYF.

In this sample, this clonotype turned up many times. The V call is TRBV5-1, the J call TRBJ2-5; 7 bases match TRBD2. The V and J ends lost 4 bases and 4 bases, in that order; junction bases with no gene match: 10. The germline V gene encodes CDR1 SGHRS and CDR2 YFSETQ. CDR3 length equals 15 residues. This CDR3 reads CASSPLGGARETQYF. The CDR3 DNA follows: TGCGCCAGCAGCCCCCTGGGAGGGGCGAGAGAGACCCAGTACTTC.

Ten or more counts support this clonotype. This sequence joins TRBV28 and TRBJ2-7; no definite D call. Germline CDR1 MDHEN, CDR2 SYDVKM. This CDR3 contains 14 residues. V lost 1 base and J 0 bases, leaving 7 bases between the germline ends. The CDR3 DNA reads as TGTGCCAGCAGTTTATATGGGCTCTCCTACGAGCAGTACTTC. Protein product: CASSLYGLSYEQYF.

The CDR3 spells CASSQEASGSSDTQYF. DNA of the CDR3: TGTGCCAGCAGCCAAGAGGCTAGCGGGAGCTCAGATACGCAGTATTTT. J is TRBJ2-3 and V is TRBV3-1; 10 nucleotides align to TRBD2. In germline, CDR1 is LGHDT, CDR2 YNNKEL (reference sequence). After removal of 0 bases from V and 4 bases from J, the junction contained 4 bases not matched to a gene. CDR3 length equals 16 residues.

This clonotype was counted at least ten times. V gene TRBV24-1 combines with J gene TRBJ2-3; D is unresolved. V lost 3 bases, J lost 7 bases, and 13 bases lay in between. The germline V gene encodes CDR1 KGHDR and CDR2 SFDVKD. This CDR3 spans 14 amino acids. The CDR3 region has the DNA TGTGCCACCAGTGATCTCCCGACGGAAAATACGCAGTATTTT. Residues: CATSDLPTENTQYF.

The CDR3 DNA is TGTGCCAGCAGCTTAGGATACCGGGGGGGTTCACCCCTCCACTTT. It codes for CASSLGYRGGSPLHF. This chain connects TRBV7-6 to TRBJ1-6, with D possibly being TRBD1 (5 bases). The V gene lost 1 base and the J gene lost 9 bases, with 13 bases spanning the gap. Germline-derived CDR1 and CDR2 are SGHVS and FNYEAQ. The CDR3 sequence is 15 residues long.

There are many counts of this clonotype. CDR3 sequence: CASRTGDYGYTF. DNA for the CDR3: TGTGCCAGCAGAACAGGGGACTATGGCTACACCTTC. The chain links TRBV6-1 to TRBJ1-2, with TRBD1 identical over 7 bases. V was clipped by 6 bases and J by 3 bases; unmatched bases: 1. The germline CDR1 and CDR2 sequences are MNHNS and SASEGT. This CDR3 comprises 12 residues.

This clonotype was found many times. Written as DNA, the CDR3 is TGTGCCAGCAGCGACTCAGGGACTTTCTACTACAATGAGCAGTTCTTC. Translated: CASSDSGTFYYNEQFF. The chain uses TRBV12-3 or TRBV12-4 and TRBJ2-1; weak D call: TRBD2 (6 bases). Trimming stripped 6 bases from V and 3 bases from J, with 18 bases between. The CDR3 runs to 16 residues.

A word on this clonotype: Given a much more abundant clone one base away, this may be a read error. The V gene is TRBV2, the J gene TRBJ2-7; possibly TRBD1 for D (5 bases). Germline V gene sequence: CDR1 SNHLY, CDR2 FYNNEI. The CDR3 is 12 residues long. CDR3 region: CVSKQDSYEQYF. The CDR3, as DNA: TGTGTCAGCAAACAGGACTCCTACGAGCAGTACTTC.

Only a few counts were recorded for this clonotype. This chain connects TRBV4-2 to TRBJ2-3; D unclear. The CDR3 extends over 14 amino acids. From germline, CDR1 is LGHNA and CDR2 YNFKEQ. V was cut by 0 bases and J by 0 bases, with 4 bases left in between. The CDR3 coding sequence is TGTGCCAGCAGCCAAGAAATTAGCACAGATACGCAGTATTTT. Its translation: CASSQEISTDTQYF.

The chain links TRBV4-1 to TRBJ2-5; 12 nucleotides match TRBD1. This CDR3 region has 16 residues. V was pared by 0 bases and J by 4 bases, with 3 bases of the junction left unmatched. The germline V gene encodes CDR1 MGHRA and CDR2 YSYEKL. The CDR3 DNA is TGCGCCAGCAGCCAAGAGGGACAGGGGGCCACAGAGACCCAGTACTTC. This sequence encodes CASSQEGQGATETQYF.

This clonotype was seen many times. In nucleotides, the CDR3 is TGCGCCAGCAGCTTGGCCAGGGGCCCCACCGGGGAGCTGTTTTTT. This translates into CASSLARGPTGELFF. This chain connects TRBV5-1 to TRBJ2-2; a weak D match, TRBD1 (6 bases). The germline V gene has CDR1 SGHRS and CDR2 YFSETQ. V was clipped by 0 bases and J by 4 bases, with 10 bases between them. The CDR3 totals 15 residues.

This clonotype was picked up many times. The chain links TRBV20-1 to TRBJ2-3, with D maybe TRBD2 (6 bases). Trimming left V 7 bases short and J 4 bases short, with 24 bases between. This CDR3 has 16 residues. CDR1 DFQATT and CDR2 SNEGSKA come from the germline V gene (reference sequence). CDR3 bases: TGCAGTGTTAAGGTTCTAGGGACCTCGGGGGCAGATACGCAGTATTTT. Its protein is CSVKVLGTSGADTQYF.

This clonotype was seen many times. The chain uses TRBV5-1 and TRBJ2-1, with 10 bases lining up with TRBD1. Germline lookup yields CDR1 SGHRS and CDR2 YFSETQ. The junction had 1 base not matched to a gene; V was cut back by 2 bases and J by 14 bases. CDR3 length: 11 residues. The CDR3, as DNA: TGCGCCAGCAGCTTAGGACAGGGGGAGTTCTTC. Translating it yields CASSLGQGEFF.

This clonotype was recorded at least ten times. The chain has TRBV28 and TRBJ2-2, with 7 bases matching TRBD2. Unmatched junction bases numbered 7, after V lost 11 bases and J lost 1 base. CDR3 length equals 14 residues. The germline gives CDR1 MDHEN, CDR2 SYDVKM. The CDR3 nucleotides are TGTGCCTCGTGGGAGGGCGGGAACACCGGGGAGCTGTTTTTT. Protein: CASWEGGNTGELFF.

This clonotype was observed at least ten times. This sequence joins TRBV11-2 and TRBJ2-2; D unclear. V was shortened by 0 bases and J by 4 bases, with 3 bases between the two germline ends. Germline V lookup: CDR1 SGHAT, CDR2 FQNNGV. The CDR3 contains 13 residues. The CDR3 spells CASSLEATGELFF. Here the CDR3 DNA reads TGTGCCAGCAGCTTAGAGGCCACCGGGGAGCTGTTTTTT.